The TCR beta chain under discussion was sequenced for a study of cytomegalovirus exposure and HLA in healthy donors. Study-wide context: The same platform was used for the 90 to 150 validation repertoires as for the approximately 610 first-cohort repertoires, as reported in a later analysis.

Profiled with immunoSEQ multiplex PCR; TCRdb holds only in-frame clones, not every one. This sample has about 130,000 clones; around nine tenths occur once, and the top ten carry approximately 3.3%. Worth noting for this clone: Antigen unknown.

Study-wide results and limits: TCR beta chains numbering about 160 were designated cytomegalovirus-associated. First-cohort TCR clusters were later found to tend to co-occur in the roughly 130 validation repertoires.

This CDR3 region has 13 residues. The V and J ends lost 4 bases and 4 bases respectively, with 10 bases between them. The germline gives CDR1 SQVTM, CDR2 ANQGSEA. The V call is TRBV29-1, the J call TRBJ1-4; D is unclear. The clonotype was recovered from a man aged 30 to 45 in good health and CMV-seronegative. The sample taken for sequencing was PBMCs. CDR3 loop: CSVAGRFNEKLFF. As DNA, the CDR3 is TGCAGCGTTGCGGGGAGGTTTAATGAAAAACTGTTTTTT.